This T cell receptor (beta chain) is drawn from a study of OX40 agonist ivuxolimab in advanced cancers. Study at large: Prior checkpoint blockade (anti-PD-1, anti-PD-L1 or anti-CTLA-4) was permitted; around 37% had it. Three patients showed partial responses: one hepatocellular carcinoma and two cutaneous melanoma cases.

This clone appeared once. Its antigen is unidentified. This CDR3 is 15 amino acids long. Trimming took 3 bases from V and 5 from J; bases not matched to a gene: 5. Germline lookup yields CDR1 SGHRS and CDR2 YFSETQ. General study findings and limits: Among the lowest peripheral clonal expansion occurred in 0.1-3.0 mg/kg partial responders.

This table comes from immunoSEQ multiplex PCR, and its TCRdb copy is limited to in-frame clones, with some not included. The sample lists some 50,000 clones; approximately 86% were seen once. This specimen was CD4+ or CD8+ T cells sorted from blood, taken in a trial of the OX40 agonist ivuxolimab. The receptor's source is an adult with an advanced solid tumor such as melanoma, head and neck, liver or kidney cancer. This sequence joins TRBV5-1 and TRBJ2-2; TRBD2 matches at 9 bases. The CDR3 DNA follows: TGCGCCAGCAGCTCAAGCGGGAGGTTTACCGGGGAGCTGTTTTTT. Translation gives CASSSSGRFTGELFF.